This is a list of T cell receptor beta chains from one sample in a study of blood T cell repertoires in COVID-19. Clones were read by immunoSEQ multiplex PCR, and TCRdb kept only the in-frame ones, dropping some. The profile covers about 200,000 clones, with less than 90% appearing a single time and around 0.76% taken by the ten largest. Sequencing used peripheral blood. Every receptor here comes from a woman in her 70s with acute or convalescent COVID-19. Both conserved end residues are trimmed from each CDR3. D genes are given only for firm matches.

length: 14
D: TRBD2
J: TRBJ2-3
V: TRBV9
CDR3: ASSFPSGTLTDTQY

length: 15
D: NA
J: TRBJ2-2
V: TRBV11-3
CDR3: ASSSTGLGTNTGELF

length: 12
D: NA
J: TRBJ1-1
V: TRBV5-1
CDR3: ASSSGTQHTEAF

length: 11
D: NA
J: TRBJ1-3
V: TRBV18
CDR3: ASSSYTGNTIY

length: 11
D: TRBD1
J: TRBJ1-2
V: TRBV29-1
CDR3: SVVGQGSSGYT

length: 11
D: NA
J: TRBJ2-3
V: TRBV7-2
CDR3: ASSARRTDTQY

length: 12
D: NA
J: TRBJ2-2
V: TRBV3-1/TRBV3-2
CDR3: ASRSKGGSGELF

length: 12
D: TRBD1
J: TRBJ1-3
V: TRBV6-5
CDR3: ASIQGQLGNTIY

length: 13
D: NA
J: TRBJ1-5
V: TRBV19
CDR3: ASSSGGSPNQPQH

length: 15
D: TRBD1
J: TRBJ1-6
V: TRBV24-1
CDR3: ATTRTGQGKGDSPLH

length: 13
D: TRBD1
J: TRBJ1-2
V: TRBV6-5
CDR3: ASNGRGTGVFGYT

length: 11
D: NA
J: TRBJ1-1
V: TRBV18
CDR3: ASSPRQNTEAF

length: 14
D: NA
J: TRBJ2-2
V: TRBV19
CDR3: ASSTIDHAGTGELF